This TCR beta chain was identified during a study of cytomegalovirus exposure and HLA in healthy donors. General observations from the study: Researchers counted roughly 150 TCR beta chains as cytomegalovirus-associated. Later, TCR association rates were found to vary by HLA locus, highest for DRB1 and lowest for HLA-C.

On this clone itself: What it recognizes is unknown.

The study ran its PCR with 60 Vbeta and 13 Jbeta primers. Sequenced by immunoSEQ multiplex PCR; TCRdb stores in-frame clones only, minus some. The sample carries 100,000 to 150,000 clones, around 78% recorded once. Sequencing used PBMCs. This clonotype was sampled from a woman in her thirties or forties in good health and CMV-seronegative.

CDR3: CASKDEREETQYF. The CDR3 DNA is TGTGCCAGCAAGGACGAGAGGGAAGAGACCCAGTACTTC. The rearrangement uses TRBV2 and TRBJ2-5, with D possibly being TRBD2 (5 bases). The germline V gene encodes CDR1 SNHLY and CDR2 FYNNEI. Trimming removed 7 bases from V and 3 bases from J, with 12 bases in between. This CDR3 comprises 13 residues.